This TCR beta chain was documented in a study of T cell responses to AZD1222 COVID-19 vaccine. Whole-study context: Pooled in the analysis were second doses at about 4 or about 12 weeks.

The table came from immunoSEQ multiplex PCR; TCRdb's copy has only in-frame clones and leaves some out. The table lists 100,000 to 150,000 clones, more than 70% of them singletons. Study observations and caveats: In a largely white British group with more females than males, clonal diversity was possibly underestimated. Reportedly, nearly half the spike-specific TCRs target unmutated variant regions.

About this clone itself: What it binds is unknown.

This receptor was identified in an adult in good health. Source: peripheral blood, taken on day 0 of AZD1222 vaccination.

CDR3 sequence reads: CASSQDTAGRTEAFF. CDR3 sequence (DNA): TGTGCCAGCAGCCAAGATACGGCGGGTAGGACTGAAGCTTTCTTT. This rearrangement joins TRBV14 to TRBJ1-1; D is ambiguous. Trimming stripped 0 bases from V and 5 bases from J, with 13 bases between. The CDR3 sequence is 15 residues long. From germline, CDR1 is SGHDN and CDR2 FVKESK.